The next 28 T cell receptor beta chains were all read from a single sample in a study of identical twins. TCRdb recomputed calls from the 5' RACE reads with MiXCR, one row per CDR3 protein. The data show roughly 770,000 distinct CDR3 sequences, 18% seen once. The sample was also linked to a second study, of T cells expressing NK-cell markers.

Material for sequencing was PBMCs. Receptor source: a woman between 18 and 29 years old in good health.

The chain is built from TRBV7-9 and TRBJ1-1; TRBD1 might be the D (6 bases). V lost 3 bases, J lost 10 bases, and 18 bases lay in between. This CDR3 comprises 14 residues. CDR1 SEHNR and CDR2 FQNEAQ come from the germline V gene (reference sequence). CDR3 nucleotides: TGTGCCAGCAGCTTTCATGGGGAAGGGGGAGCAGCTTTCTTT. Its protein is CASSFHGEGGAAFF.

The chain recombines TRBV29-1 with TRBJ2-5, with D possibly being TRBD1 (5 bases). V was shortened by 6 bases and J by 1 base, with 12 bases between the two germline ends. CDR3 length: 13 residues. From germline, CDR1 is SQVTM and CDR2 ANQGSEA. The CDR3 coding sequence is TGCAGCGTGGACATCCAAGTCCAAGAGACCCAGTACTTC. It encodes CSVDIQVQETQYF.

In this sample, this clonotype turned up a few times. The chain uses TRBV5-1 and TRBJ2-1; no reliable D call. The CDR3 covers 12 residues. Between the trimmed V and J ends, which lost 6 bases and 8 bases, there was a span of 12 bases. Germline CDR1 is SGHRS and CDR2 is YFSETQ. The CDR3 protein is CASMFRNDEQFF. CDR3 sequence (DNA): TGCGCCAGCATGTTTCGTAATGATGAGCAGTTCTTC. The full variable domain, its missing parts supplied by reference TRBV5-1 and TRBJ2-1, is KAGVTQTPRYLIKTRGQQVTLSCSPISGHRSVSWYQQTPGQGLQFLFEYFSETQRNKGNFPGRFSGRQFSNSRSEMNVSTLELGDSALYLCASMFRNDEQFFGPGTRLTVL.

This chain connects TRBV27 to TRBJ2-7; 8 bases line up with TRBD1. The CDR3 has 15 amino acids. Looked up from germline, CDR1 is MNHEY and CDR2 is SMNVEV (reference sequence). V was clipped by 2 bases and J by 3 bases; unmatched bases: 6. The CDR3 coding sequence is TGTGCCAGCAGTTTAAGCGGACAGGGATTCTACGAGCAGTACTTC. Protein sequence: CASSLSGQGFYEQYF.

The gene calls are TRBV14 and TRBJ2-1; tentative D call: TRBD2 (5 bases). With 3 bases removed from V and 4 bases from J, the gap between germline ends came to 7 bases. From germline, CDR1 is SGHDN and CDR2 FVKESK. This CDR3 is 13 amino acids long. The DNA of the CDR3 is TGTGCCAGCAGCCACACGGGGTACAATGAGCAGTTCTTC. Its protein is CASSHTGYNEQFF.

V is TRBV7-6 and J is TRBJ1-2; weak D call: TRBD1 (5 bases). Germline CDR1 SGHVS, CDR2 FNYEAQ. The CDR3 has 14 amino acids. The germline V and J ends were trimmed by 8 bases and 4 bases, with 17 bases remaining between them. The CDR3 is CASGGAGPGYGYTF. As DNA, the CDR3 is TGTGCCAGCGGAGGGGCGGGCCCAGGCTATGGCTACACCTTC.

The chain uses TRBV10-3 and TRBJ2-7; 7 positions match TRBD2. J lost 7 bases, V lost 6 bases, and 12 bases had no gene match. The CDR3 contains 14 residues. Germline V CDR1 and CDR2: ENHRY, SYGVKD. DNA for the CDR3: TGTGCCATCAGGAACGGGACTATAACGCCTGAGCAGTACTTC. It yields the protein CAIRNGTITPEQYF.

The chain uses TRBV15 and TRBJ2-1; TRBD1 might be the D (6 bases). CDR3 size: 17 residues. V dropped 0 bases and J dropped 2 bases, with 14 bases sitting between them. Germline V CDR1 and CDR2: LNHNV, YYDKDF (reference sequence). CDR3 sequence (DNA): TGTGCCACCAGCAGAGATAGGAACAGGGACCCCTACAATGAGCAGTTCTTC. It is translated as CATSRDRNRDPYNEQFF.

V and J are TRBV20-1 and TRBJ1-4, with a possible D match to TRBD1 (5 bases). The germline gives CDR1 DFQATT, CDR2 SNEGSKA (reference sequence). Trimming removed 5 bases from V and 8 bases from J, with 21 bases in between. The length of the CDR3 is 15 residues. CDR3 coding DNA: TGCAGTGCTTCGGGGGAAGGAACGAGGCGAGAAAAACTGTTTTTT. It yields the protein CSASGEGTRREKLFF.

The chain recombines TRBV10-3 with TRBJ1-1; possibly TRBD1 for D (6 bases). CDR1 is ENHRY and CDR2 is SYGVKD in the germline V gene. The CDR3 contains 14 residues. V lost 6 bases and J lost 2, with 13 bases in between. CDR3 in amino acids: CAIRRQVGNTEAFF. The CDR3, as DNA: TGTGCCATCAGACGACAGGTCGGTAACACTGAAGCTTTCTTT.

This clonotype has more than one count but fewer than ten. This chain connects TRBV29-1 to TRBJ2-2; D may be TRBD1 (6 bases). V lost 5 bases and J lost 6, with 22 bases in between. CDR1 and CDR2 (germline): SQVTM, ANQGSEA. The CDR3 loop spans 16 amino acids. The CDR3 DNA reads TGCAGCGTTCAAGGCCTACCGGGACAAGGGGCCGGGGAGCTGTTTTTT. Its translation is CSVQGLPGQGAGELFF.

The rearrangement joins TRBV2 to TRBJ1-1; weak D call: TRBD1 (5 bases). V lost 8 bases, J lost 4 bases, and 11 bases lay in between. Germline values: CDR1 SNHLY, CDR2 FYNNEI. The CDR3 covers 12 residues. CDR3 DNA: TGTGCCAGCTTCAGGGTTTCCACTGAAGCTTTCTTT. It is translated as CASFRVSTEAFF.

V usage is TRBV6-5 and J usage is TRBJ2-3, with D possibly being TRBD1 or TRBD2 (5 bases each). V lost 3 bases and J lost 7, with 20 bases in between. Germline V gene lookup returns CDR1 MNHEY and CDR2 SVGAGI. There are 16 residues in the CDR3. The DNA of the CDR3 is TGTGCCAGCAGTTATTTAAGGGGAGACGCGGTATATACGCAGTATTTT. Amino acid sequence: CASSYLRGDAVYTQYF.

The chain employs TRBV7-9 and TRBJ2-3; D may be TRBD1 (5 bases). Trimming took off 5 bases at V and 5 bases at J, with 11 bases between the two ends. Per the germline V gene, CDR1 is SEHNR and CDR2 is FQNEAQ (reference sequence). This CDR3 is built from 13 residues. The CDR3 coding sequence is TGTGCCAGCAGCCGAACAAGGGGAGATACGCAGTATTTT. Protein: CASSRTRGDTQYF.

A few counts support this clonotype. V and J are TRBV5-1 and TRBJ2-5; D not certain. Germline V lookup: CDR1 SGHRS, CDR2 YFSETQ. Trimming left V 7 bases short and J 6 bases short, with 16 bases between. This CDR3 has 13 residues. The CDR3 DNA reads as TGCGCCAGCTCCCCGGCTGATGTGCAGACCCAGTACTTC. Its translation: CASSPADVQTQYF.

The rearrangement joins TRBV30 to TRBJ2-1; no firm D call. Germline V gives CDR1 GTSNPN, CDR2 SVGIG (reference sequence). This CDR3 is 13 amino acids long. V was cut by 2 bases and J by 10 bases, with 15 bases left in between. Here the CDR3 reads CAWSRTTLREQFF. Here the CDR3 DNA reads TGTGCCTGGAGTCGGACCACCCTGAGAGAGCAGTTCTTC.

This clonotype was detected a few times. This sequence joins TRBV7-2 and TRBJ1-2; 10 bases fit TRBD1. V was clipped by 5 bases and J by 4 bases; unmatched bases: 7. Germline-derived CDR1 and CDR2 are SGHTA and FQGNSA. The CDR3 runs 15 residues. The DNA for the CDR3 is TGTGCCAGCAGCCTCCGGGACAGGGGTATCTATGGCTACACCTTC. This sequence encodes CASSLRDRGIYGYTF.

The genes are TRBV5-1 and TRBJ2-3; D gene uncertain. The V and J ends lost 0 bases and 2 bases respectively, with 7 bases between them. Germline CDR1 is SGHRS and CDR2 is YFSETQ. This CDR3 is 14 amino acids long. The CDR3 region is CASSLGDLTDTQYF. DNA for the CDR3: TGCGCCAGCAGCTTGGGCGATCTCACAGATACGCAGTATTTT. Combining the CDR3 with reference TRBV5-1 and TRBJ2-3 gives the whole variable domain KAGVTQTPRYLIKTRGQQVTLSCSPISGHRSVSWYQQTPGQGLQFLFEYFSETQRNKGNFPGRFSGRQFSNSRSEMNVSTLELGDSALYLCASSLGDLTDTQYFGPGTRLTVL.

V is TRBV7-2 and J is TRBJ2-5; D unclear. The CDR3 extends over 16 amino acids. Deletions cut 4 bases from V and 3 bases from J, with 18 bases between. CDR1 SGHTA and CDR2 FQGNSA come from the germline V gene. DNA for the CDR3: TGTGCCAGCAGCTCATCCCCCCTGTACGTCAAAGAGACCCAGTACTTC. Amino acids: CASSSSPLYVKETQYF.

The CDR3 loop is CASSQEAARWDTQYF. The CDR3 DNA sequence: TGTGCCAGCAGCCAAGAAGCGGCACGGTGGGATACGCAGTATTTT. The chain is built from TRBV3-1 and TRBJ2-3; D might be TRBD2 (5 bases). The V end lost 0 bases, the J end lost 6 bases, and 13 bases lay between the germline ends. From germline, CDR1 is LGHDT and CDR2 YNNKEL (reference sequence). The CDR3 covers 15 residues.

The rearrangement joins TRBV7-8 to TRBJ2-7; TRBD2 might be the D (5 bases). Trimming stripped 3 bases from V and 6 bases from J, with 15 bases between. Per the germline V gene, CDR1 is SGHVS and CDR2 is FQNEAQ. This CDR3 comprises 14 residues. CDR3 sequence reads: CASSFRDLLGEQYF. The CDR3 nucleotides read TGTGCCAGCAGCTTCCGGGATCTGCTGGGCGAGCAGTACTTC.

This clonotype was observed a handful of times. The chain links TRBV20-1 to TRBJ2-4; 9 bases agree with TRBD1. Unmatched junction bases numbered 12, after V lost 7 bases and J lost 8 bases. The CDR3 runs to 14 residues. Germline values: CDR1 DFQATT, CDR2 SNEGSKA (reference sequence). CDR3 in amino acids: CSVGPGTGSDIQYF. CDR3 DNA: TGCAGTGTTGGACCCGGGACAGGGTCGGACATTCAGTACTTC.

This clonotype was observed a handful of times. The chain carries TRBV7-6 and TRBJ2-1; TRBD2 matches at 14 bases. The V gene end was trimmed by 1 base and the J gene end by 7 bases; junction bases not matched to a gene: 9. Germline values: CDR1 SGHVS, CDR2 FNYEAQ. This CDR3 comprises 18 residues. The CDR3 DNA follows: TGTGCCAGCAGCTTAGTAACCAGCCGACTAGCGGGGGGGAATGAGCAGTTCTTC. This sequence encodes CASSLVTSRLAGGNEQFF.

Comment on this clonotype: A read error is possible here, since a much larger clone lies one base away. This chain connects TRBV6-2 or TRBV6-3 to TRBJ2-2, with TRBD2 as a possible D gene (6 bases). Per the germline V gene, CDR1 is MNHEY and CDR2 is SVGEGT. CDR3 length equals 14 residues. V was clipped by 7 bases and J by 7 bases, with 16 bases between them. CDR3 sequence reads: CASTGRAEGGELFF. In DNA, the CDR3 is TGTGCCAGCACGGGACGAGCGGAGGGCGGGGAGCTGTTTTTT.

The chain combines TRBV11-1 with TRBJ2-1, with 9 bases fitting TRBD2. With V trimmed by 1 base and J by 7 bases, 14 bases remained unmatched. There are 18 residues in the CDR3. The germline V gene has CDR1 SGHAT and CDR2 FQDESV (reference sequence). Here the CDR3 reads CASSLDAGRLAGMNEQFF. DNA for the CDR3: TGTGCCAGCAGCTTAGACGCCGGTCGGCTAGCGGGAATGAATGAGCAGTTCTTC.

This clonotype was seen a few times. The chain uses TRBV2 and TRBJ1-6, with a weak D call TRBD1 (5 bases). CDR1 and CDR2 from the germline V gene are SNHLY and FYNNEI. This CDR3 has 15 residues. The ends were cut back, 6 bases at V and 6 bases at J, with 15 bases in the middle. The CDR3 DNA is TGTGCCAGCAGGGCTGGGGCTTCTTCTAATTCACCCCTCCACTTT. Its translation: CASRAGASSNSPLHF.

This clonotype was counted many times. The genes are TRBV12-3 or TRBV12-4 and TRBJ1-2, with D perhaps matching TRBD1 (6 bases). The CDR3 sequence is 13 residues long. V gave up 8 bases and J gave up 4 bases, with 14 bases separating them. The DNA for the CDR3 is TGTGCCAGCGGCCCAACAGGGCTCTATGGCTACACCTTC. This sequence encodes CASGPTGLYGYTF.

This chain joins TRBV20-1 and TRBJ1-5; 9 bases match TRBD1. The germline V gene has CDR1 DFQATT and CDR2 SNEGSKA (reference sequence). CDR3 length: 13 residues. J gave up 13 bases and V 0 bases, and 7 bases lay outside the gene matches. DNA for the CDR3: TGCAGTGCTAGAGACCTTGGGACAGGGCCTCAGCATTTT. Translation gives CSARDLGTGPQHF.